This record looks at one T cell receptor beta chain sequence and its context. What this receptor recognizes is not known. Base qualities are not provided; no much larger clone lies one nucleotide away. The Qiagen DNeasy Kit was used to extract genomic DNA from the sorted cells. The immunoSEQ platform was used for deep sequencing of the TCR beta chain. The original methods were these. Repertoire data analysis was performed with the immunoSEQ Analyzer software. TCRdb carries this immuneACCESS record with in-frame sequences only. Its versions omit some clonotypes, under half of them owing to an unresolved V gene in the studies checked, with the rest unexplained. V and J calls and clone size are copied from that table; D and trimming were computed from the DNA. This sample lists some 19,000 clones; less than 90% were detected once. The ten most abundant clones make up more than 25% of the sample. The sample belongs to a study of EBV T-cell therapy then PD-1 blockade in nasopharyngeal carcinoma (dated by TCRdb to the early 2020s).

The CDR3 has 15 amino acids, counting the end cysteine and phenylalanine. Of the read, only the CDR3 DNA is kept; its 45 bases are in frame from base 1. V is cut by 5 bases and J by 6 bases, and the space between the germline ends is 16 bases. CDR1 and CDR2 were assigned from the germline V gene as SGHDN and FVKESK. In light of the paper, this sample's treatment or condition label describes: AdE1-LMPpoly-expanded autologous EBV-specific T-cell therapy followed by anti-PD-1 nivolumab. The chain employs TRBV14 and TRBJ1-4; matching of 5 bases hints at TRBD1 as the D gene. This sequence originates from a middle-aged man with nasopharyngeal carcinoma. Material: CD8+ T cells from blood, obtained around day 30 from a patient whose treatment included autologous EBV-specific T cells and nivolumab. The DNA reads TGTGCCAGCAGCTGGAAGGCGGGGGTGGATGAAAAACTGTTTTTT. This is translated as CASSWKAGVDEKLFF.